This T cell receptor beta chain is drawn from a study of blood T cell repertoires in COVID-19. For the study at large: There were acute and convalescent COVID-19 samples, and they came from the United States, Italy and Spain. Nucleic acid was either cDNA or gDNA, and it came from T cells, B-cell-depleted T cells, or PBMCs.

The germline V gene encodes CDR1 MNHEY and CDR2 SVGEGT. Unmatched junction bases numbered 12, after V lost 1 base and J lost 5 bases. The CDR3 has 17 amino acids. In the study's own analysis: By means of reference gene primer amplification, nucleated cell counts were estimated. Sequenced by immunoSEQ multiplex PCR; TCRdb stores in-frame clones only, minus some. Clonal size and the V and J genes are those of that table, whereas D and trimming came from the DNA. The sample contains 80,000 to 100,000 clones, 87% of which appear only once. The sequenced material came from peripheral blood. The chain uses TRBV6-2 or TRBV6-3 and TRBJ2-7, with 9 bases fitting TRBD2. This TCR was recovered from a human donor in a cohort sampled during active COVID-19. The CDR3: CASSYFGSGSTFHEQYF. The CDR3 coding sequence is TGTGCCAGCAGTTACTTTGGTAGCGGGAGTACTTTCCACGAGCAGTACTTC.